The 16 T cell receptor beta chains reported below all come from one sample, sequenced in a study of vaccination and CD4 T cells after COVID-19. Sequencing of DNA taken from cultured CD4+ T cells relied on the Oncomine TCR Beta short-read assay. TCRdb recomputed calls from the PCR reads with MiXCR, one row per CDR3 protein. The sample shows 23,000 or so distinct CDR3 sequences, roughly two fifths of them seen only once. These receptors are not linked to any known antigen. Time point indicated: late sampling 161 to 241 days after vaccination in a few convalescent patients. Described treatment: approximately nine-day PBMC culture with coronavirus spike peptide pools or control peptides (ViraFEST assay). Source: CD4+ T cells from blood, cultured in vitro, taken about 7 months after SARS-CoV-2 vaccination. The source of these receptors is a human donor who had recovered from COVID-19.

The chain joins TRBV10-3 to TRBJ2-7; tentative D call: TRBD1 (6 bases). V gave up 6 bases and J gave up 5 bases, with 11 bases separating them. This CDR3 has 12 residues. The V gene's germline CDR1 is ENHRY and CDR2 SYGVKD. As DNA, the CDR3 is TGTGCCATCAGCGTACAGGGCGACGAGCAGTACTTC. This codes for CAISVQGDEQYF.

The J gene is TRBJ1-5, the V gene TRBV28; 9 nucleotides agree with TRBD1. The V segment lost 7 bases and the J segment 7 bases; nucleotides outside the gene matches: 11. The length of the CDR3 is 15 residues. CDR1 is MDHEN and CDR2 is SYDVKM in the germline V gene. In DNA, the CDR3 is TGTGCCAGCACCAATTTGGGACAGGGTGCCCAGCCCCAGCATTTT. Translated, it gives CASTNLGQGAQPQHF. Filled out from reference TRBV28 and TRBJ1-5, the complete variable domain reads DVKVTQSSRYLVKRTGEKVFLECVQDMDHENMFWYRQDPGLGLRLIYFSYDVKMKEKGDIPEGYSVSREKKERFSLILESASTNQTSMYLCASTNLGQGAQPQHFGDGTRLSIL.

This clonotype has a handful of counts. The rearrangement joins TRBV7-2 to TRBJ2-4, with 8 bases aligning to TRBD1. The CDR3 has 11 residues. V was pared by 5 bases and J by 15 bases, with 6 bases of the junction left unmatched. CDR1 SGHTA and CDR2 FQGNSA come from the germline V gene. CDR3 coding DNA: TGTGCCAGCAGCCAGGGGGCAGGGCGGTACTTC. It specifies CASSQGAGRYF.

The chain couples TRBV20-1 to TRBJ2-4; D call uncertain. CDR3 length: 11 amino acids. Per germline, CDR1 DFQATT and CDR2 SNEGSKA (reference sequence). V lost 6 bases and J 9 bases, leaving 12 bases between the germline ends. The CDR3: CSAPTASIQYF. The CDR3 nucleotides are TGCAGTGCGCCCACTGCATCCATTCAGTACTTC.

This clonotype was counted between two and nine times. This chain joins TRBV7-9 and TRBJ1-1, with unresolved D. The V end lost 3 bases, the J end lost 10 bases, and 12 bases lay between the germline ends. The CDR3 spans 12 residues. Germline CDR1 SEHNR, CDR2 FQNEAQ (reference sequence). The CDR3 here is CASSLGNGGAFF. CDR3 DNA sequence: TGTGCCAGCAGCTTGGGGAACGGCGGAGCTTTCTTT.

In its sample, this clonotype was seen a few times. The chain joins TRBV6-1 to TRBJ2-5; TRBD2 agrees at 10 bases. The V gene's germline CDR1 is MNHNS and CDR2 SASEGT. The CDR3 loop spans 16 amino acids. V dropped 4 bases and J dropped 1; count of bases not matched to a gene: 6. The CDR3, as DNA: TGTGCCAGCAGTGGGCAGGGACTAGCGACCCAAGAGACCCAGTACTTC. Protein: CASSGQGLATQETQYF.

The CDR3 here is CASSSDRMYEQYF. Here the CDR3 DNA reads TGCGCCAGCAGCTCAGACAGGATGTACGAGCAGTACTTC. The genes are TRBV5-1 and TRBJ2-7; perhaps TRBD1 as D (6 bases). Germline CDR1 reads SGHRS; CDR2 reads YFSETQ. The CDR3 spans 13 residues. Trimming stripped 3 bases from V and 4 bases from J, with 11 bases between. Combining the CDR3 with reference TRBV5-1 and TRBJ2-7 gives the whole variable domain KAGVTQTPRYLIKTRGQQVTLSCSPISGHRSVSWYQQTPGQGLQFLFEYFSETQRNKGNFPGRFSGRQFSNSRSEMNVSTLELGDSALYLCASSSDRMYEQYFGPGTRLTVT.

This sequence joins TRBV25-1 and TRBJ1-6, with D uncertain. Germline CDR1 and CDR2: MGHDK and SYGVNS. The CDR3 extends over 12 amino acids. The germline V and J ends were trimmed by 8 bases and 1 base, with 3 bases remaining between them. Here the CDR3 reads CASGSYNSPLHF. CDR3 bases: TGTGCCAGCGGATCCTATAATTCACCCCTCCACTTT. The full variable domain, rest sourced from reference TRBV25-1 and TRBJ1-6, is EADIYQTPRYLVIGTGKKITLECSQTMGHDKMYWYQQDPGMELHLIHYSYGVNSTEKGDLSSESTVSRIRTEHFPLTLESARPSHTSQYLCASGSYNSPLHFGNGTRLTVT.

This clonotype has only a few counts. The chain's CDR3 is CASSSDQSWETQYF. For the CDR3, the DNA is TGTGCCAGCAGCTCAGACCAGAGCTGGGAGACCCAGTACTTC. This chain uses TRBV7-6 with TRBJ2-5; unclear D gene. From germline, CDR1 is SGHVS and CDR2 FNYEAQ. The V gene lost 4 bases and the J gene lost 5 bases, with 14 bases spanning the gap. This CDR3 spans 14 amino acids.

V gene TRBV28 combines with J gene TRBJ2-4; 10 bases align to TRBD2. The germline V gene has CDR1 MDHEN and CDR2 SYDVKM. After removal of 5 bases from V and 0 bases from J, the junction contained 10 bases not matched to a gene. The CDR3 extends over 18 amino acids. CDR3 in amino acids: CASSRGLAVILAKNIQYF. The DNA of the CDR3 is TGTGCCAGCAGTCGTGGACTAGCGGTCATACTAGCCAAAAACATTCAGTACTTC.

This rearrangement joins TRBV27 to TRBJ1-1; D perhaps matches TRBD1 (6 bases). CDR1 is MNHEY and CDR2 is SMNVEV in the germline V gene (reference sequence). The CDR3 is made up of 14 amino acids. V was shortened by 9 bases and J by 3 bases, with 17 bases between the two germline ends. Here the CDR3 reads CASQRTGQYTEAFF. The CDR3 DNA is TGTGCCAGTCAACGTACAGGGCAGTACACTGAAGCTTTCTTT.

The J gene is TRBJ2-5, the V gene TRBV5-4; 7 bases agree with TRBD1. Germline V CDR1 and CDR2: SGHNT, YYREEE (reference sequence). The V gene end was trimmed by 4 bases and the J gene end by 3 bases; junction bases not matched to a gene: 3. The CDR3 covers 13 residues. CDR3 sequence: CASSRTGEETQYF. In DNA form, the CDR3 reads TGTGCCAGCAGCCGAACAGGGGAAGAGACCCAGTACTTC.

The CDR3 DNA reads as TGTGCCAGCAGTTTATACTCTCTCCAGGGTGGTGGCTACACCTTC. Residues: CASSLYSLQGGGYTF. This sequence joins TRBV28 and TRBJ1-2, with D tentatively TRBD1 (5 bases). Germline CDR1 is MDHEN and CDR2 is SYDVKM. The CDR3 has 15 residues. V gave up 1 base and J gave up 7 bases, with 16 bases separating them.

This clonotype was seen a handful of times. DNA of the CDR3: TGTGCCAGCGTAGGGACAGGAAACATTCAGTACTTC. Protein sequence: CASVGTGNIQYF. The rearrangement uses TRBV6-1 and TRBJ2-4; 8 bases line up with TRBD1. Germline V gives CDR1 MNHNS, CDR2 SASEGT. The junction had 3 bases not matched to a gene; V was cut back by 8 bases and J by 6 bases. This CDR3 contains 12 residues.

This clonotype has a handful of counts. The chain is built from TRBV27 and TRBJ2-5; no clear D. Germline values: CDR1 MNHEY, CDR2 SMNVEV (reference sequence). This CDR3 region has 13 residues. V lost 4 bases and J lost 0, with 6 bases in between. The CDR3 sequence: CASSSQYQETQYF. The DNA for the CDR3 is TGTGCCAGCAGTTCCCAGTACCAAGAGACCCAGTACTTC.

The CDR3 coding sequence is TGTGCCAGCATTAGGCGACAAGTACCTAACTATGGCTACACCTTC. Protein sequence: CASIRRQVPNYGYTF. The V call is TRBV6-1, the J call TRBJ1-2; D unresolved. Trimming removed 7 bases from V and 0 bases from J, with 15 bases in between. CDR1 and CDR2 from the germline V gene are MNHNS and SASEGT. The CDR3 contains 15 residues.